This T cell receptor beta chain was found in a study of Ad26.COV2.S vaccination and SARS-CoV-2 variants. Background on the study: Into the muscle, Ad26.COV2.S was dosed once or twice, 56 days apart.

The treatment was: around 19 received Ad26.COV2.S at low or high dose, single or two shots; about five received placebo; per-sample allocation not given. The study sampled participants on day 63 after the first vaccine or placebo injection. An Ad26 vector expressing Wuhan-strain SARS-CoV-2 spike constituted the vaccine. This clone was seen a few times. Its target is not known. This CDR3 is 15 amino acids long. The germline V gene has CDR1 SGHDT and CDR2 YYEEEE. V lost 1 base and J lost 4; bases outside the gene matches: 3. Overall study results and limits: While placebo recipients had lower spike-specific TCR breadth, vaccine recipients had more. There was reportedly substantial breadth in spike-specific CD8+ and CD4+ T cell responses after vaccination.

The repertoire was sequenced with immunoSEQ multiplex PCR; TCRdb's copy has only in-frame clones and lacks some. The sample lists about 380,000 clones; about four fifths were seen once. This sequence joins TRBV5-6 and TRBJ1-1; 11 bases map to TRBD1. The clonotype was recovered from a person aged 18 to 59 who received the Ad26.COV2.S COVID-19 vaccine or a placebo. Sample: peripheral blood, taken in a trial of Ad26.COV2.S vaccine versus placebo. The CDR3 bases are TGTGCCAGCAGCTTGCTGGGGACAGGGGGCACTGAAGCTTTCTTT. The encoded protein is CASSLLGTGGTEAFF.